The T cell receptor (beta chain) described here comes from a study of blood T cell repertoires in COVID-19. The CDR3 loop spans 15 amino acids. Germline CDR1 reads KGHSH; CDR2 reads LQKENI. V was clipped by 0 bases and J by 0 bases, with 8 bases between them. The protocol was immunoSEQ multiplex PCR, while the TCRdb copy is restricted to in-frame clones and leaves out a portion. The table shows roughly 200,000 clones, with 80% to 90% occurring only once. This rearrangement joins TRBV18 to TRBJ1-1; no definite D call. The sample taken for sequencing was peripheral blood. The origin of this receptor is a woman between 18 and 29 years old who had recovered from COVID-19. The CDR3 bases are TGTGCCAGCTCACCACCGGCGGGCATGAACACTGAAGCTTTCTTT. This gives the protein CASSPPAGMNTEAFF.